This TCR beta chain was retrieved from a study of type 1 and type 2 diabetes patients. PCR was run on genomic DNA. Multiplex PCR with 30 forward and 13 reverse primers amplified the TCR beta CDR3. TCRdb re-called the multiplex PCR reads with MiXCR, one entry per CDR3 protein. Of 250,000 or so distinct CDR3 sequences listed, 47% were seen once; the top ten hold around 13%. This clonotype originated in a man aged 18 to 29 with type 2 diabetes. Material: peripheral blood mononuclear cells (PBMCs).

The CDR3 DNA sequence: TGTGCCAGTAGTAGTAAGACAGGGGGCGGGTGGCTTAACATTCAGTACTTC. This translates into CASSSKTGGGWLNIQYF. The gene calls are TRBV19 and TRBJ2-4, with 10 bases that match TRBD1. The CDR3 length is 17 residues. Trimming took 4 bases from V and 7 from J; bases not matched to a gene: 13. Germline CDR1 is LNHDA and CDR2 is SQIVND (reference sequence).